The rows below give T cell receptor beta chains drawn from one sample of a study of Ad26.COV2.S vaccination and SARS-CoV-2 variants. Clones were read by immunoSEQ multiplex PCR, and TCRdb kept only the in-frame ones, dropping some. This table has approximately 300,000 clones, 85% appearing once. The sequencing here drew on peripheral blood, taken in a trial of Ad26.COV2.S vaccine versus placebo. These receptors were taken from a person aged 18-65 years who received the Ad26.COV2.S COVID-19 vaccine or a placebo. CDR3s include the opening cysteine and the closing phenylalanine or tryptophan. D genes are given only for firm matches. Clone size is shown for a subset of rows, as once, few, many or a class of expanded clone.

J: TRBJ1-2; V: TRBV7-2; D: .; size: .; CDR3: CASSLLTANYGYTF; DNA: TGTGCCAGCAGCTTACTGACTGCTAACTATGGCTACACCTTC
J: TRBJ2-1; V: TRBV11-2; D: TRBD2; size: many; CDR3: CASSLFPAGGGNEQFF; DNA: TGTGCCAGCAGCTTATTTCCAGCGGGGGGCGGGAATGAGCAGTTCTTC
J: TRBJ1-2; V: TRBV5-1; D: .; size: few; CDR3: CASSLDGGGYTF; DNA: TGCGCCAGCAGCTTGGATGGGGGTGGCTACACCTTC
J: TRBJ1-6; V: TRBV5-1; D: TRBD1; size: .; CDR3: CASSWTGTDNSPLHF; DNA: TGCGCCAGCAGCTGGACCGGGACAGATAATTCACCCCTCCACTTT
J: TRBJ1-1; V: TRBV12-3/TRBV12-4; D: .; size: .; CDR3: CASSLWGAPEAFF; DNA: TGTGCCAGCAGTTTATGGGGGGCTCCTGAAGCTTTCTTT
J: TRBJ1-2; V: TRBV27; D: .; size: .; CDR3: CASSLSGRRGEEVGYTF; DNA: TGTGCCAGCAGTTTATCGGGGAGGAGAGGAGAGGAAGTTGGCTACACCTTC
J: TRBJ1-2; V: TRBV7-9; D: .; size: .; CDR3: CASSLDSVLYGYTF; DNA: TGTGCCAGCAGCTTAGACAGCGTACTCTATGGCTACACCTTC
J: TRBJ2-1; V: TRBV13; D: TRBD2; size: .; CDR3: CASSLGGGNEQFF; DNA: TGTGCCAGCAGCTTGGGCGGGGGGAATGAGCAGTTCTTC
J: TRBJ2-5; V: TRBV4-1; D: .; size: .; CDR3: CASSQDDRSEETQYF; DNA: TGCGCCAGCAGCCAAGACGACAGGTCCGAAGAGACCCAGTACTTC
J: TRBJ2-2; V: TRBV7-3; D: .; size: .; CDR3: CASSSTVTGELFF; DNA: TGTGCCAGCAGCTCAACAGTGACCGGGGAGCTGTTTTTT
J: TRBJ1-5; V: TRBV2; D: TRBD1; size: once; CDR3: CASTATGTGQPQHF; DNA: TGTGCCAGCACCGCGACAGGGACAGGACAGCCCCAGCATTTT
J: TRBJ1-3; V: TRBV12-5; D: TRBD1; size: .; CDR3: CASGLGTGWRNTIYF; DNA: TGTGCTAGTGGTTTGGGGACAGGGTGGAGGAACACCATATATTTT
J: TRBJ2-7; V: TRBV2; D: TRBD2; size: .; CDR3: CASSEILASEYF; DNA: TGTGCCAGCAGTGAAATACTAGCGAGTGAGTACTTC
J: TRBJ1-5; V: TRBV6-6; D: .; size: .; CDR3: CASSYGDGNQPQHF; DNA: TGTGCCAGCAGTTACGGTGACGGCAATCAGCCCCAGCATTTT
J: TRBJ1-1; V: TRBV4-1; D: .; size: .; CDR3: CASSQAFASEAFF; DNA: TGCGCCAGCAGCCAAGCCTTCGCCTCCGAAGCTTTCTTT
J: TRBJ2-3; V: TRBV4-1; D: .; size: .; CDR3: CASSQDGATLSTDTQYF; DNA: TGCGCCAGCAGCCAAGATGGAGCGACACTTAGCACAGATACGCAGTATTTT
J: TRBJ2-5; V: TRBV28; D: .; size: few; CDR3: CASRRRAGRRTQYF; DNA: TGTGCCAGCAGGCGAAGGGCCGGCCGGCGGACCCAGTACTTC
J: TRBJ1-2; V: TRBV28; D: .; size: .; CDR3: CASSLSQGTRHYGYTF; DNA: TGTGCCAGCAGTTTGTCTCAGGGGACCCGTCACTATGGCTACACCTTC
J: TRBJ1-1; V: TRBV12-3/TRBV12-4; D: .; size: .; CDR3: CASSLGPDEAFF; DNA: TGTGCCAGCAGTTTAGGGCCGGATGAAGCTTTCTTT
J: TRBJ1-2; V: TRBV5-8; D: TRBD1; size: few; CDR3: CASSLGQGILYGYTF; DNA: TGTGCCAGCAGCTTGGGACAGGGCATACTTTATGGCTACACCTTC
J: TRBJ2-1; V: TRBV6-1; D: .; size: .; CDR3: CASSEWGGLPNEQFF; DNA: TGTGCCAGCAGTGAATGGGGGGGCCTTCCCAATGAGCAGTTCTTC
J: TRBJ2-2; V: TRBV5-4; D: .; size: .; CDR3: CASSLGLHGSTGELFF; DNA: TGTGCCAGCAGCTTGGGGCTTCACGGGTCCACCGGGGAGCTGTTTTTT
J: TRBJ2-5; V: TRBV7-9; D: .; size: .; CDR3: CASSLGGRETQYF; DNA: TGTGCCAGCAGCTTGGGGGGGCGAGAGACCCAGTACTTC
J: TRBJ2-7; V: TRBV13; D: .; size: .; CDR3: CASSLVGRREQYF; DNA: TGTGCCAGCAGCTTAGTGGGCAGAAGGGAGCAGTACTTC
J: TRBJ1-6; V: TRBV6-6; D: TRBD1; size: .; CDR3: CASLLGQGNSPLHF; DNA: TGTGCCAGCCTCCTGGGACAGGGAAATTCACCCCTCCACTTT
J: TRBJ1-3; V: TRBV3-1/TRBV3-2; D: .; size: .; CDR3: CASSRFGYTIYF; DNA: TGTGCCAGCAGCCGTTTTGGGTACACCATATATTTT
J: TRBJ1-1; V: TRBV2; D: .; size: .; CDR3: CASSEARAGVGAFF; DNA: TGTGCCAGCAGTGAAGCCCGAGCGGGCGTCGGGGCTTTCTTT
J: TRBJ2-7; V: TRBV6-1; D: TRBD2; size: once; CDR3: CASSEKSSPSGGYSYEQYF; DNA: TGTGCCAGCAGTGAAAAATCTTCCCCTAGCGGGGGTTACTCCTACGAGCAGTACTTC
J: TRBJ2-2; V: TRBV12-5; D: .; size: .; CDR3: CASGWGGLELFF; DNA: TGTGCTAGTGGTTGGGGGGGGCTGGAGCTGTTTTTT
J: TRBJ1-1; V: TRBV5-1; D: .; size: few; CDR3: CASSPGGGANTEAFF; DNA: TGCGCCAGCAGCCCCGGTGGAGGGGCGAACACTGAAGCTTTCTTT
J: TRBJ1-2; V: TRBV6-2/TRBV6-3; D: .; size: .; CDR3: CASSPFSDSYGYTF; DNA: TGTGCCAGCAGTCCCTTCTCGGACAGCTATGGCTACACCTTC
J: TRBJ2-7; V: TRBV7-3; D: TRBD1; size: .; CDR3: CASSLDRGYEQYF; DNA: TGTGCCAGCAGCTTGGACAGGGGGTATGAGCAGTACTTC
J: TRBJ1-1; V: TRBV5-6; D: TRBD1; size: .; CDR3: CASRLTGSVTEAFF; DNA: TGTGCCAGCAGGCTGACAGGGTCCGTGACTGAAGCTTTCTTT
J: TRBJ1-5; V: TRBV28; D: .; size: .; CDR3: CASSSDTKGGDQPQHF; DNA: TGTGCCAGCAGTTCCGACACAAAGGGAGGGGATCAGCCCCAGCATTTT
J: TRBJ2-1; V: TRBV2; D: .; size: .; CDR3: CASSEPPREQFF; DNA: TGTGCCAGCAGTGAACCCCCGAGGGAGCAGTTCTTC
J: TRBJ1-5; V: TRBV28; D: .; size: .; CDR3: CASSFFGQGNQPQHF; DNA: TGTGCCAGCAGTTTTTTTGGGCAGGGCAATCAGCCCCAGCATTTT
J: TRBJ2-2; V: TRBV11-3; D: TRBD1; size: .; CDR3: CASSLGDRVTGELFF; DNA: TGTGCCAGCAGCTTAGGGGACAGGGTCACCGGGGAGCTGTTTTTT
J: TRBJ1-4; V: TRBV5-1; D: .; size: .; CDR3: CASSLGRGGQGLNEKLFF; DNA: TGCGCCAGCAGCCTAGGTCGGGGGGGCCAGGGGCTTAATGAAAAACTGTTTTTT
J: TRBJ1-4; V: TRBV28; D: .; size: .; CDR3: CASSLAQTTNEKLFF; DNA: TGTGCCAGCAGTTTAGCACAGACAACTAATGAAAAACTGTTTTTT
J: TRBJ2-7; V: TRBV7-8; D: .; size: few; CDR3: CASSPTGYPIYEQYF; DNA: TGTGCCAGCAGCCCAACAGGGTACCCGATTTACGAGCAGTACTTC
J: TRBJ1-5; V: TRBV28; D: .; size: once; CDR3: CASRSPSDLTSNQPQHF; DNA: TGTGCCAGCAGGTCCCCCTCCGACCTTACCTCCAATCAGCCCCAGCATTTT
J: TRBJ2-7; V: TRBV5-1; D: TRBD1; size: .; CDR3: CASSFSQFGTGGYEQYF; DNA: TGCGCCAGCAGCTTTTCGCAATTCGGGACAGGGGGCTACGAGCAGTACTTC
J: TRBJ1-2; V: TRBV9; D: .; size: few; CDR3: CASSSTTRGGSYTF; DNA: TGTGCCAGCAGCTCTACGACAAGGGGAGGTAGCTACACCTTC
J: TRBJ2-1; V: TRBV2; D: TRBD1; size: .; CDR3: CATRDRVPYNEQFF; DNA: TGTGCCACCCGGGACAGGGTGCCCTACAATGAGCAGTTCTTC
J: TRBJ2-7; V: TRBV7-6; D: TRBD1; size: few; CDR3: CASSLEGQPNYEQYF; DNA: TGTGCCAGCAGCTTAGAGGGACAGCCCAACTACGAGCAGTACTTC